These 9 T cell receptor beta chains originate from one sample sequenced in a study of regulatory T cells in long-lasting Graves disease. HTBI primers from iRepertoire and Arm-PCR of CDR3 regions yielded the TCR beta libraries. From the multiplex PCR reads, TCRdb called clonotypes with MiXCR, one entry per CDR3 protein. The profile shows approximately 290,000 distinct CDR3 sequences, under 25% of them singletons. As to time point: persistent/refractory GD, antithyroid drugs over 5 years with positive TRAb. PBMCs provided the RNA from which the TCR library was made. The material was peripheral blood mononuclear cells (PBMCs), obtained when the disease was refractory, from a patient treated with antithyroid drugs. Receptors were obtained from a female donor with Graves disease.

Many counts were recorded for this clonotype. This chain connects TRBV19 to TRBJ1-1, with D perhaps TRBD1 (6 bases). The length of the CDR3 is 16 residues. Germline V gene lookup returns CDR1 LNHDA and CDR2 SQIVND (reference sequence). For the CDR3, the DNA is TGTGCTACAACGGTGGGGCGGACAGTCCCTACGGGGGAAGCTTTCTTT. Its translation is CATTVGRTVPTGEAFF.

This clonotype has only a few counts. This chain joins TRBV7-9 and TRBJ1-6; a possible D gene is TRBD1 (5 bases). CDR3 length: 14 residues. The V gene lost 5 bases and the J gene lost 11 bases, with 16 bases spanning the gap. Germline assignment: CDR1 SEHNR and CDR2 FQNEAQ (reference sequence). The CDR3 nucleotides are TGTGCCAGCAGCCCTAGGGCCGAGGGGACACCCCTCCACTTT. Amino acids: CASSPRAEGTPLHF.

V gene TRBV28 combines with J gene TRBJ2-1, with 10 bases that match TRBD2. Germline V gives CDR1 MDHEN, CDR2 SYDVKM. The CDR3 loop spans 19 amino acids. V lost 1 base to trimming and J lost 0 bases; unmatched junction nucleotides: 9. The CDR3 here is CASSLFGSSGRPSYNEQFF. CDR3 nucleotides: TGTGCCAGCAGTTTATTTGGGTCTAGCGGGAGACCCTCCTACAATGAGCAGTTCTTC.

This clonotype appeared many times. The chain has TRBV18 and TRBJ1-2; 7 nucleotides line up with TRBD1. There are 13 residues in the CDR3. V dropped 3 bases and J dropped 6; count of bases not matched to a gene: 4. CDR1 and CDR2 from the germline V gene are KGHSH and LQKENI. The CDR3 DNA is TGTGCCAGCTCACCGGGGACAGCTGATGGCTACACCTTC. Translating gives CASSPGTADGYTF.

The chain carries TRBV12-3 or TRBV12-4 and TRBJ2-2, with 11 bases aligning to TRBD1. V gave up 6 bases and J gave up 6 bases; unmatched junction bases: 9. The CDR3 is 16 amino acids. CDR3 in DNA: TGTGCCAGCAGCTACCCCGGGACAGGGGGAGCCGGGGAGCTGTTTTTT. This encodes CASSYPGTGGAGELFF.

V and J are TRBV14 and TRBJ2-5, with a weak D call TRBD2 (5 bases). From germline, CDR1 is SGHDN and CDR2 FVKESK. The CDR3 spans 14 residues. V was clipped by 4 bases and J by 5 bases, with 14 bases between them. The CDR3 reads CASSLNPRRETQYF. CDR3 in DNA: TGTGCCAGCAGCCTCAATCCCCGGAGGGAGACCCAGTACTTC.

This clonotype has at least ten counts. The J gene is TRBJ2-7, the V gene TRBV4-3; TRBD2 matches 12 bases. The CDR3 totals 14 residues. CDR1 is LGHNA and CDR2 is YSLEER in the germline V gene. J lost 3 bases, V lost 3 bases, and 0 bases had no gene match. CDR3 coding DNA: TGCGCCAGCAGCCAGGGACTAGCGGGCTACGAGCAGTACTTC. Its translation: CASSQGLAGYEQYF.

This clonotype was seen ten or more times. This sequence joins TRBV11-2 and TRBJ1-6; 7 positions match TRBD1. V lost 6 bases, J lost 5 bases, and 4 bases stayed unmatched. Looked up from germline, CDR1 is SGHAT and CDR2 is FQNNGV. This CDR3 contains 14 residues. The CDR3 loop is CASSYGTDNSPLHF. The CDR3, as DNA: TGTGCCAGCAGTTACGGGACAGATAATTCACCCCTCCACTTT.

As DNA, the CDR3 is TGTGCCACCAGCAGAGGTCAGGGTAGCGGGAGGCCCACAGATACGCAGTATTTT. Translating it yields CATSRGQGSGRPTDTQYF. The chain employs TRBV15 and TRBJ2-3; 10 nucleotides align to TRBD2. Germline values: CDR1 LNHNV, CDR2 YYDKDF (reference sequence). V shed 1 base, J shed 2 bases, and the junction held 9 bases outside the gene matches. The CDR3 has 18 residues. Full variable domain (missing parts from reference TRBV15 and TRBJ2-3): DAMVIQNPRYQVTQFGKPVTLSCSQTLNHNVMYWYQQKSSQAPKLLFHYYDKDFNNEADTPDNFQSRRPNTSFCFLDIRSPGLGDTAMYLCATSRGQGSGRPTDTQYFGPGTRLTVL.